Detailed here is one T cell receptor beta chain. The data originate from a study of Ad26.COV2.S vaccination and SARS-CoV-2 variants. Background on the study: Into the muscle, Ad26.COV2.S was dosed once or twice, 56 days apart.

Treatment described: around 19 received Ad26.COV2.S at low or high dose, single or two shots; several received placebo; per-sample allocation not given. Samples analyzed were those drawn on day 63 after the first vaccine or placebo injection. Using immunoSEQ multiplex PCR, the repertoire was profiled, and TCRdb retains in-frame clones only, with some absent. The repertoire holds more than 400,000 clones, with about 90% as singletons. CDR3 length: 14 amino acids. The V gene's germline CDR1 is LNHNV and CDR2 YYDKDF (reference sequence). Trimming left V 2 bases short and J 4 bases short, with 11 bases between.

The chain employs TRBV15 and TRBJ1-1; the D gene is possibly TRBD1 (5 bases). The TCR was taken from a person between 18 and 65 years old who received the Ad26.COV2.S COVID-19 vaccine or a placebo. Sequenced here: peripheral blood, sampled in a trial of Ad26.COV2.S vaccine versus placebo. CDR3 sequence reads: CATSRKPGATEAFF. CDR3 sequence (DNA): TGTGCCACCAGCAGAAAACCTGGGGCCACTGAAGCTTTCTTT.